A single sample is the source of the 19 T cell receptor beta chains below, sequenced in a study of radiotherapy plus CTLA-4 blockade in lung cancer. Assay used: immunoSEQ multiplex PCR; TCRdb lists only in-frame clones, some missing. The table has fewer than 75,000 clones, roughly 84% seen once. Sample: peripheral blood, taken from a patient treated with radiotherapy plus ipilimumab. The receptors derive from a human donor with non-small cell lung cancer that progressed on radiotherapy plus ipilimumab.

V is TRBV11-2 and J is TRBJ2-7, with D uncertain. Trimming took off 1 base at V and 3 bases at J, with 10 bases between the two ends. The CDR3 consists of 14 residues. Germline V gene data show CDR1 as SGHAT and CDR2 as FQNNGV. The CDR3, as DNA: TGTGCCAGCAGCTTAGGTAGGGCGGACTACGAGCAGTACTTC. Protein: CASSLGRADYEQYF.

The V call is TRBV30, the J call TRBJ1-5, with D tentatively TRBD1 (6 bases). This CDR3 contains 14 residues. Per the germline V gene, CDR1 is GTSNPN and CDR2 is SVGIG (reference sequence). V lost 2 bases to trimming and J lost 6 bases, with 14 bases between them. Here the CDR3 DNA reads TGTGCCTGGAGTTACAGGGAGGGCGGTCAGCCCCAGCATTTT. Translating it yields CAWSYREGGQPQHF.

This rearrangement joins TRBV10-3 to TRBJ2-7; 7 bases map to TRBD1. J gave up 2 bases and V 8 bases, and 9 bases lay outside the gene matches. CDR1 is ENHRY, CDR2 SYGVKD, per germline. This CDR3 has 14 residues. This CDR3 reads CAIAPGQRPYEQYF. CDR3 DNA: TGTGCCATCGCCCCGGGACAGAGACCCTACGAGCAGTACTTC.

Only one count was recorded for this clone. This rearrangement joins TRBV19 to TRBJ1-5, with D unclear. This CDR3 contains 16 residues. Germline CDR1 is LNHDA and CDR2 is SQIVND (reference sequence). Trimming cost V 6 bases and J 0 bases, with 15 bases left between them. This CDR3 is CASRGGPLPSNQPQHF. In nucleotides, the CDR3 is TGTGCCAGTAGGGGTGGACCACTTCCTAGCAATCAGCCCCAGCATTTT.

The table lists this clone with a count of one. The rearrangement uses TRBV5-6 and TRBJ1-2; D remains unclear. Trimming shortened V by 1 base and J by 8 bases, and 12 bases separated the two germline ends. Germline assignment: CDR1 SGHDT and CDR2 YYEEEE. The CDR3 length is 13 residues. The CDR3 loop is CASSLTTKAGYTF. DNA of the CDR3: TGTGCCAGCAGCTTGACAACCAAGGCGGGCTACACCTTC.

The chain couples TRBV5-4 to TRBJ1-2, with 10 bases matching TRBD1. V shed 7 bases, J shed 6 bases, and the junction held 6 bases outside the gene matches. Germline V lookup: CDR1 SGHNT, CDR2 YYREEE (reference sequence). CDR3 length equals 13 residues. The CDR3 coding sequence is TGTGCCAGCTTAGGGACAGGGGCAGATGGCTACACCTTC. Translated, it gives CASLGTGADGYTF.

Only a few counts were recorded for this clone. The V and J genes are TRBV11-1 and TRBJ2-7, with 7 bases lining up with TRBD1. Trimming cost V 5 bases and J 5 bases; bases outside gene matches: 9. The CDR3 runs 14 residues. Looked up from germline, CDR1 is SGHAT and CDR2 is FQDESV (reference sequence). CDR3 region: CASSVGTGTDEQYF. The CDR3 region has the DNA TGTGCCAGCAGCGTCGGGACCGGGACAGACGAGCAGTACTTC.

This clone was seen just once. This chain connects TRBV6-6 to TRBJ2-2, with 8 nucleotides matching TRBD1. This CDR3 has 16 amino acids. Unmatched junction bases numbered 8, after V lost 6 bases and J lost 2 bases. Germline assignment: CDR1 MNHNY and CDR2 SVGAGI (reference sequence). CDR3 in amino acids: CASRPHGQGNTGELFF. Written as DNA, the CDR3 is TGTGCCAGCAGACCCCACGGACAGGGTAACACCGGGGAGCTGTTTTTT.

The rearrangement uses TRBV7-9 and TRBJ2-3; 8 nucleotides match TRBD1. CDR1 and CDR2 from the germline V gene are SEHNR and FQNEAQ (reference sequence). CDR3 length: 15 residues. The trim removed 5 bases at V and 2 bases at J, leaving 6 bases unmatched. The chain's CDR3 is CASSVRGHDTDTQYF. As DNA, the CDR3 is TGTGCCAGCAGCGTCAGGGGGCACGACACAGATACGCAGTATTTT. The full variable domain, rest sourced from reference TRBV7-9 and TRBJ2-3, is DTGVSQNPRHKITKRGQNVTFRCDPISEHNRLYWYRQTLGQGPEFLTYFQNEAQLEKSRLLSDRFSAERPKGSFSTLEIQRTEQGDSAMYLCASSVRGHDTDTQYFGPGTRLTVL.

The chain recombines TRBV6-6 with TRBJ2-1; D is uncertain. The CDR3 covers 13 residues. Germline V gene lookup returns CDR1 MNHNY and CDR2 SVGAGI (reference sequence). V was shortened by 5 bases and J by 5 bases, with 10 bases between the two germline ends. The CDR3 sequence: CASSSGWDNEQFF. For the CDR3, the DNA is TGTGCCAGCAGTAGTGGGTGGGACAATGAGCAGTTCTTC.

The chain employs TRBV7-9 and TRBJ2-3; 9 positions agree with TRBD2. The CDR3 has 16 amino acids. CDR1 and CDR2 from the germline V gene are SEHNR and FQNEAQ (reference sequence). Trimming at V came to 4 bases and at J to 3 bases, leaving 8 bases not matched to a gene. CDR3 residues: CASSSRPSGTTDTQYF. DNA of the CDR3: TGTGCCAGCAGCTCAAGACCTAGCGGGACAACAGATACGCAGTATTTT.

This chain links TRBV27 with TRBJ1-2; a weak D match, TRBD1 (5 bases). Germline CDR1 reads MNHEY; CDR2 reads SMNVEV (reference sequence). Trimming took 4 bases from V and 7 from J, leaving 13 bases between them. This CDR3 region has 13 residues. CDR3 sequence reads: CASSWQGGRGYTF. The CDR3 DNA sequence: TGTGCCAGCAGTTGGCAGGGAGGCCGTGGCTACACCTTC.

The chain uses TRBV27 and TRBJ2-3; D is unresolved. This CDR3 spans 16 amino acids. In germline, CDR1 is MNHEY, CDR2 SMNVEV (reference sequence). Trimming stripped 4 bases from V and 1 base from J, with 15 bases between. This CDR3 is CASSSGPFGGTDTQYF. The CDR3 DNA sequence: TGTGCCAGCAGTTCCGGCCCCTTTGGGGGCACAGATACGCAGTATTTT.

The gene calls are TRBV6-1 and TRBJ1-1; D is ambiguous. V was trimmed by 1 base and J by 4 bases, leaving 7 bases between them. This CDR3 is 13 amino acids long. CDR1 and CDR2 (germline): MNHNS, SASEGT. CDR3 sequence reads: CASSEGPVTEAFF. The CDR3 nucleotides read TGTGCCAGCAGTGAAGGTCCAGTCACTGAAGCTTTCTTT.

The table lists this clone with a few counts. The rearrangement uses TRBV6-4 and TRBJ2-1, with 12 bases aligning to TRBD2. J lost 5 bases, V lost 2 bases, and 1 base had no gene match. Germline CDR1 and CDR2: MRHNA and SNTAGT. The CDR3 has 15 amino acids. The DNA of the CDR3 is TGTGCCAGCAGTGACGGACTAGCGGGAAACAATGAGCAGTTCTTC. This sequence encodes CASSDGLAGNNEQFF.

The rearrangement links TRBV4-1 to TRBJ2-7; D remains ambiguous. This CDR3 has 14 residues. CDR1 is MGHRA and CDR2 is YSYEKL in the germline V gene. V was trimmed by 0 bases and J by 2 bases, leaving 8 bases between them. The CDR3 DNA follows: TGCGCCAGCAGCCAAGACGGCACCGCCTACGAGCAGTACGTC. Protein: CASSQDGTAYEQYV.

V usage is TRBV6-6 and J usage is TRBJ1-1, with D hard to call. V lost 5 bases and J lost 2, with 9 bases in between. Germline CDR1 and CDR2: MNHNY and SVGAGI (reference sequence). The CDR3 totals 13 residues. The CDR3 nucleotides read TGTGCCAGCAGTAGAACAGAAAACACTGAAGCTTTCTTT. Its protein is CASSRTENTEAFF.

V and J are TRBV2 and TRBJ1-5; perhaps TRBD1 as D (6 bases). Germline assignment: CDR1 SNHLY and CDR2 FYNNEI. V was cut by 6 bases and J by 10 bases, with 19 bases left in between. The CDR3 has 14 residues. The CDR3 DNA reads TGTGCCAGCAGCGACACGATATTGGACAGACCCCAGCATTTT. Amino acids: CASSDTILDRPQHF. The entire variable domain, with the rest obtained from reference TRBV2 and TRBJ1-5, is as follows: EPEVTQTPSHQVTQMGQEVILRCVPISNHLYFYWYRQILGQKVEFLVSFYNNEISEKSEIFDDQFSVERPDGSNFTLKIRSTKLEDSAMYFCASSDTILDRPQHFGDGTRLSIL.

This chain connects TRBV9 to TRBJ2-5; D possibly matches TRBD1 or TRBD2 (5 bases each). This CDR3 spans 15 amino acids. Trimming removed 3 bases at V and 4 bases at J, with 16 bases between. In germline, CDR1 is SGDLS, CDR2 YYNGEE. This CDR3 reads CASSADPGLGETQYF. DNA of the CDR3: TGTGCCAGCAGCGCCGACCCGGGGCTTGGAGAGACCCAGTACTTC.